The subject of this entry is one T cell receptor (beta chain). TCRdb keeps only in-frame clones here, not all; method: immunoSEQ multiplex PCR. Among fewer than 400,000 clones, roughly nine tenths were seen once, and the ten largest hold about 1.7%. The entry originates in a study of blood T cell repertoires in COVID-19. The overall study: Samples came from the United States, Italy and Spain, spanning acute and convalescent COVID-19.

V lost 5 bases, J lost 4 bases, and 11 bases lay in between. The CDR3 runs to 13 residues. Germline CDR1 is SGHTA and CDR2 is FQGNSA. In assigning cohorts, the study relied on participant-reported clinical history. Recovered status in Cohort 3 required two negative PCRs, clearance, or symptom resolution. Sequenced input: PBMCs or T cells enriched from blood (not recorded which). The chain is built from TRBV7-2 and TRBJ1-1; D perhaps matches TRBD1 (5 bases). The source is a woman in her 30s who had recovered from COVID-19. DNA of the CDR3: TGTGCCAGCAGCCTCTTCGGGGGCACTGAAGCTTTCTTT. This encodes CASSLFGGTEAFF.